Below, one T cell receptor (beta chain) is given with its context. This clonotype was counted between two and nine times. This clone's antigen is unknown. Base qualities are not recorded, but no much larger clone differs from it by a single base. Sequencing used an Illumina HiSeq 2500. Quantitative 5'-RACE with molecular barcodes was used to prepare TCR beta libraries. Per the source publication's procedure: A new computational method, built on a probabilistic model of VDJ rearrangement, was used to identify disease-linked TCR variants. TCRdb reworked the public reads: Q25 trimming with fastp, MiXCR clone assembly, productive beta chains retained. Entries are consolidated by CDR3 protein sequence, retaining the most common genes and DNA. TCRdb's processing, not the study's, gives the V and J calls here. A total of under 850,000 distinct CDR3 sequences appear in this sample, around 17% of them only once. 15% to 20% of the sample is held by the ten biggest clonotypes.

These data are taken from a study of CD8 T cells in ankylosing spondylitis (dated by TCRdb to about 2017). Background for the entire study: The study set out to find disease-linked TCR variants by profiling T cell receptor beta repertoires in ankylosing spondylitis patients and healthy donors. In total, the full study cohort was made up of roughly 100 healthy donors and 25 or so ankylosing spondylitis patients. Peripheral blood was sampled, and synovial fluid was also collected from ankylosing spondylitis patients. On the study overall, not on this receptor specifically: Blood from ankylosing spondylitis patients appeared to be characterized by a TCR beta motif made up of 8 or 9 highly homologous amino acid variants. Some motif variants had previously been reported in the synovial fluid and blood of reactive arthritis patients, which suggests shared mechanisms of disease initiation. A CD8+ phenotype was shown by the disease-linked clones, which were found at relatively low frequencies in peripheral blood. The disease-linked clones were reported to be significantly enriched in matched synovial fluid samples from ankylosing spondylitis patients.

The CDR3 spans 12 residues, from the cysteine through the phenylalanine. Here the CDR3 DNA is all that survives: 36 bases in frame from base 1. Sequences DFQATT (CDR1) and SNEGSKA (CDR2) are obtained from the germline V gene (reference sequence). V lost 1 base and J lost 9 bases; the stretch between them is 11 bases long. Source material: blood, either unsorted or a sorted T cell fraction (not recorded which). This chain is built from TRBV20-1 and TRBJ2-3; the D segment could be TRBD2, given 6 matching bases. The TCR was taken from a male donor with ankylosing spondylitis. CDR3 sequence: CSARGVAETQYF. The DNA reads as follows: TGCAGTGCTAGAGGGGTAGCGGAGACGCAGTATTTT.